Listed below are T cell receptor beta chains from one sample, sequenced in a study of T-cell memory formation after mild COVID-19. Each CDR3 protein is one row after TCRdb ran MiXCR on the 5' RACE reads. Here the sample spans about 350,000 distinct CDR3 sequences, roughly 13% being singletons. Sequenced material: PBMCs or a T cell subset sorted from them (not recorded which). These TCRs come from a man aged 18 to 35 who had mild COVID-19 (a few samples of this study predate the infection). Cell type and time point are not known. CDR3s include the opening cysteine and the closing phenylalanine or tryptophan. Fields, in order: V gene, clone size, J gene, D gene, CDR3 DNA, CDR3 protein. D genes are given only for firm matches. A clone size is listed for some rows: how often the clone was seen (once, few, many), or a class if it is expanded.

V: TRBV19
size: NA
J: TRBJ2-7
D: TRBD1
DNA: TGTGCCACGCTTCCCGGGACAGGGGCCTACGAGCAGTACTTC
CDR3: CATLPGTGAYEQYF

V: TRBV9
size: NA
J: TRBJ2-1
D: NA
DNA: TGTGCCAGCAGCGCGGAGGGGGGTAGCTCCTACAATGAGCAGTTCTTC
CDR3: CASSAEGGSSYNEQFF

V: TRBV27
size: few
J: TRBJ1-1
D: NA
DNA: TGTGCCAGCTTCTCCGTTTTGGGGGCGGCCACTGAAGCTTTCTTT
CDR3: CASFSVLGAATEAFF

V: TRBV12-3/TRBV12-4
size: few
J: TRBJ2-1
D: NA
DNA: TGTGCCAGCACCGAGAGGGGGGGGAGTATTGAGCAGTTCTTC
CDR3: CASTERGGSIEQFF

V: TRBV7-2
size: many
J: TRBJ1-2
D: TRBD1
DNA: TGTGCCAGTCAGGGGGACGGCTATGGCTACACCTTC
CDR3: CASQGDGYGYTF

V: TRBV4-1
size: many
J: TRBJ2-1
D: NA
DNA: TGCGCCAGCAGCCAAGGTTTGGCAGAGAACAATGAGCAGTTCTTC
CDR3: CASSQGLAENNEQFF

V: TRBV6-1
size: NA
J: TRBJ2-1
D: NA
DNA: TGTGCCAGCAGGGTACTCAGTGGGGGCCCCTACAATGAGCAGTTCTTC
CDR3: CASRVLSGGPYNEQFF

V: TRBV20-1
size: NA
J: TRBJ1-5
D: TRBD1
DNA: TGCAGTGCTAGAGATTGGGGAACAGGGGCCCGGCAGCCCCAGCATTTT
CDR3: CSARDWGTGARQPQHF

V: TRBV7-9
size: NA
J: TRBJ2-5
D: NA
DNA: TGTGCCAGCAGCTGGGAGTTAGAGACCCAGTACTTC
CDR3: CASSWELETQYF

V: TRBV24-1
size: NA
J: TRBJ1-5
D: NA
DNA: TGTGCCACCCTGGGCCGCAATCAGCCCCAGCATTTT
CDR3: CATLGRNQPQHF

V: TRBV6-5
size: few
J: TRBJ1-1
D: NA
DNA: TGTGCCACCGTCCGGGGGAGGGGAGTCGGCACTGAAGCTTTCTTT
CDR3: CATVRGRGVGTEAFF

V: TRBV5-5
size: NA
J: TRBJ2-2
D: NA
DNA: TGTGCCAGCAACCCCCCCGGTAGGGGAGCCGGGGAGCTGTTTTTT
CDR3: CASNPPGRGAGELFF

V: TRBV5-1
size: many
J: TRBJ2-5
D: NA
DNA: TGCGCCAGCAGCCTGACAAACCAAGAGACCCAGTACTTC
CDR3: CASSLTNQETQYF

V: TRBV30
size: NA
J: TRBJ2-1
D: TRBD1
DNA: TGTGCCTGGAGCAGGGGACAGTACAATGAGCAGTTCTTC
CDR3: CAWSRGQYNEQFF

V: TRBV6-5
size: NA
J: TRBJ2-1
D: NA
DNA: TGTGCCAGCAGTTACGCATTAGTCAATGAGCAGTTCTTC
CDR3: CASSYALVNEQFF

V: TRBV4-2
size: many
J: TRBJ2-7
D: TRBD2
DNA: TGTGCCAGCAGCCCCGAGCGGGGGGGCTCCTACGAGCAGTACTTC
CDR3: CASSPERGGSYEQYF

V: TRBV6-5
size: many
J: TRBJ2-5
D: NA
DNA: TGTGCCAGCAGTTACTCGAGATTCGAATTACAAGAGACCCAGTACTTC
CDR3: CASSYSRFELQETQYF

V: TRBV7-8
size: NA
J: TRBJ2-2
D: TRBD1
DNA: TGTGCCAGCAGCCCACGGACAGGGTCCACCGGGGAGCTGTTTTTT
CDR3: CASSPRTGSTGELFF

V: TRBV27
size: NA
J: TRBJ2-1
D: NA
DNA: TGTGCCAGCAGTTTAACCGGGACCGGGGGGCAGTTCTTC
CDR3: CASSLTGTGGQFF

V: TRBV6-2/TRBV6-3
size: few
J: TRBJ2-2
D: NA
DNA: TGTGCCAGCAGTTACTCGAGTCGGAACACCGGGGAGCTGTTTTTT
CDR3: CASSYSSRNTGELFF